The next 30 T cell receptor beta chains were all read from a single sample in a study of blood T cell repertoires in COVID-19. Some clones are missing from TCRdb's copy, which holds only in-frame ones; the method was immunoSEQ multiplex PCR. The table records over 50,000 clones, approximately 91% of them present only once. The sequenced material came from peripheral blood. These receptors originate from a woman aged 55-69 years with active or convalescent COVID-19.

V gene TRBV28 combines with J gene TRBJ1-4; weak D call: TRBD1 (5 bases). V lost 3 bases to trimming and J lost 8 bases, with 13 bases between them. Germline values: CDR1 MDHEN, CDR2 SYDVKM. The CDR3 length is 14 residues. The CDR3 spells CASSFPGLNEKLFF. The CDR3, as DNA: TGTGCCAGCAGTTTTCCAGGGCTTAACGAAAAACTGTTTTTT. Full variable domain (rest looked up from reference TRBV28 and TRBJ1-4): DVKVTQSSRYLVKRTGEKVFLECVQDMDHENMFWYRQDPGLGLRLIYFSYDVKMKEKGDIPEGYSVSREKKERFSLILESASTNQTSMYLCASSFPGLNEKLFFGSGTQLSVL.

The chain has TRBV7-3 and TRBJ2-2, with 10 bases fitting TRBD1. CDR1 and CDR2 (germline): SGHTA, FQGTGA. V was pared by 4 bases and J by 3 bases, with 11 bases of the junction left unmatched. This CDR3 is built from 18 residues. Here the CDR3 reads CASSSTGGRSLYTGELFF. DNA for the CDR3: TGTGCCAGCAGCTCGACAGGGGGCCGTAGTCTGTACACCGGGGAGCTGTTTTTT.

The J gene is TRBJ2-1, the V gene TRBV28; perhaps TRBD2 as D (6 bases). This CDR3 has 12 residues. Trimming cost V 4 bases and J 9 bases, with 10 bases left between them. CDR1 and CDR2 from the germline V gene are MDHEN and SYDVKM. The CDR3 region is CASSYLGGEQFF. The CDR3, as DNA: TGTGCCAGCAGTTACCTGGGGGGTGAGCAGTTCTTC.

The chain employs TRBV28 and TRBJ2-7; D is perhaps TRBD2 (5 bases). The length of the CDR3 is 12 residues. Trimming cost V 11 bases and J 3 bases, with 14 bases left between them. Germline assignment: CDR1 MDHEN and CDR2 SYDVKM. The DNA for the CDR3 is TGTGCCTCCTGGACTGAGAACTACGAGCAGTACTTC. This sequence encodes CASWTENYEQYF.

V and J are TRBV7-9 and TRBJ1-1; TRBD1 aligns across 9 bases. V shed 5 bases and J 0 bases; nucleotides not matched to a gene: 4. Looked up from germline, CDR1 is SEHNR and CDR2 is FQNEAQ (reference sequence). The CDR3 covers 15 residues. CDR3 nucleotides: TGTGCCAGCAGCCCTCGACAGGGGGTGAACACTGAAGCTTTCTTT. Translated: CASSPRQGVNTEAFF.

CDR3 bases: TGTGCCAGCAGCCCCCTAGGAGGGGATCCCTACAATGAGCAGTTCTTC. It translates to CASSPLGGDPYNEQFF. The V call is TRBV14, the J call TRBJ2-1; the D gene is possibly TRBD2 (6 bases). Germline-derived CDR1 and CDR2 are SGHDN and FVKESK. The V end lost 4 bases, the J end lost 2 bases, and 15 bases lay between the germline ends. The CDR3 loop spans 16 amino acids.

This chain joins TRBV11-2 and TRBJ1-4; 8 bases match TRBD1. CDR3 length: 14 amino acids. CDR1 and CDR2 (germline): SGHAT, FQNNGV. With V trimmed by 4 bases and J by 8 bases, 6 bases remained unmatched. In DNA form, the CDR3 reads TGTGCCAGCAGCTATGGACAGGGTGGGGAAAAACTGTTTTTT. Translating gives CASSYGQGGEKLFF.

The chain carries TRBV11-2 and TRBJ2-4; TRBD2 aligns across 10 bases. With V trimmed by 5 bases and J by 9 bases, 16 bases remained unmatched. CDR3 size: 17 residues. The V gene's germline CDR1 is SGHAT and CDR2 FQNNGV. CDR3 amino acids: CASSPLSASGSQGIQYF. The CDR3 DNA reads as TGTGCCAGCAGCCCCCTTTCGGCTAGCGGGAGTCAAGGCATTCAGTACTTC.

The J gene is TRBJ1-2, the V gene TRBV5-1, with TRBD1 identical over 10 bases. Germline-derived CDR1 and CDR2 are SGHRS and YFSETQ. The CDR3 is made up of 13 amino acids. V shed 3 bases and J 6 bases; nucleotides not matched to a gene: 2. This CDR3 is CASSSGTGDGYTF. In DNA, the CDR3 is TGCGCCAGCAGCTCGGGGACAGGGGATGGCTACACCTTC.

This clone was counted a single time. The chain joins TRBV28 to TRBJ2-2; D uncertain. Trimming took off 7 bases at V and 5 bases at J, with 11 bases between the two ends. Germline values: CDR1 MDHEN, CDR2 SYDVKM. This CDR3 is built from 13 residues. The CDR3 loop reads CASKPDPTGELFF. CDR3 DNA: TGTGCCAGCAAGCCCGATCCAACCGGGGAGCTGTTTTTT.

This chain joins TRBV10-3 and TRBJ2-5; 12 bases agree with TRBD2. The CDR3 runs 14 residues. The junction had 4 bases not matched to a gene; V was cut back by 2 bases and J by 9 bases. The germline CDR1 and CDR2 sequences are ENHRY and SYGVKD. The chain's CDR3 is CAISEEPSGRAQYF. CDR3 sequence (DNA): TGTGCCATCAGTGAGGAACCTAGCGGGAGGGCCCAGTACTTC.

The chain links TRBV30 to TRBJ1-2, with D maybe TRBD1 (5 bases). V was shortened by 2 bases and J by 4 bases, with 14 bases between the two germline ends. Germline CDR1 and CDR2: GTSNPN and SVGIG (reference sequence). CDR3 length: 14 residues. This chain's CDR3 is CAWSPQTGFYGYTF. CDR3 nucleotide sequence: TGTGCCTGGAGTCCCCAAACAGGATTCTATGGCTACACCTTC.

A single count supports this clone. The chain joins TRBV5-4 to TRBJ2-2; 9 nucleotides align to TRBD2. J gave up 8 bases and V 4 bases, and 9 bases lay outside the gene matches. This CDR3 has 15 amino acids. Germline V gene data show CDR1 as SGHNT and CDR2 as YYREEE (reference sequence). This CDR3 reads CASSLSGRGGGELFF. CDR3 nucleotide sequence: TGTGCCAGCAGCCTTAGCGGGAGAGGCGGTGGGGAGCTGTTTTTT.

The chain employs TRBV7-3 and TRBJ2-4; 11 bases map to TRBD1. Germline CDR1 and CDR2: SGHTA and FQGTGA. The V segment lost 5 bases and the J segment 9 bases; nucleotides outside the gene matches: 3. The CDR3 is 13 amino acids. The CDR3 DNA reads TGTGCCAGCAGCGCAGGGACAGGGGGCATTCAGTACTTC. This encodes CASSAGTGGIQYF.

The chain joins TRBV9 to TRBJ1-3; D call uncertain. The germline V and J ends were trimmed by 0 bases and 4 bases, with 14 bases remaining between them. The CDR3 loop spans 16 amino acids. Germline lookup yields CDR1 SGDLS and CDR2 YYNGEE. The chain's CDR3 is CASSVAATLGGNTIYF. CDR3 DNA sequence: TGTGCCAGCAGCGTAGCAGCAACTCTCGGGGGAAACACCATATATTTT.

The chain's CDR3 is CASSSVQGFRSPLHF. The CDR3, as DNA: TGTGCCAGCAGCTCGGTCCAGGGGTTTCGGTCACCCCTCCACTTT. The chain employs TRBV5-6 and TRBJ1-6; D might be TRBD1 (6 bases). Trimming pared 3 bases from V and 10 bases from J, leaving 17 bases between. Looked up from germline, CDR1 is SGHDT and CDR2 is YYEEEE. The CDR3 totals 15 residues.

The chain carries TRBV3-1 (or the pseudogene TRBV3-2) and TRBJ2-1, with 7 nucleotides matching TRBD1. Per the germline V gene, CDR1 is LGHDT and CDR2 is YNNKEL (reference sequence). The CDR3 sequence is 15 residues long. The trim removed 6 bases at V and 3 bases at J, leaving 8 bases unmatched. The CDR3, as DNA: TGTGCCAGCAGTCACCGGGACAGAGGCTACAATGAGCAGTTCTTC. Protein sequence: CASSHRDRGYNEQFF.

V and J are TRBV18 and TRBJ1-2; 10 nucleotides line up with TRBD1. The germline gives CDR1 KGHSH, CDR2 LQKENI. V lost 6 bases, J lost 0 bases, and 7 bases stayed unmatched. The CDR3 loop spans 16 amino acids. The CDR3 loop is CASSSGTGAPNYGYTF. The CDR3 nucleotides read TGTGCCAGCTCGTCCGGGACAGGGGCCCCTAACTATGGCTACACCTTC. The entire variable domain, with the rest obtained from reference TRBV18 and TRBJ1-2, is as follows: NAGVMQNPRHLVRRRGQEARLRCSPMKGHSHVYWYRQLPEEGLKFMVYLQKENIIDESGMPKERFSAEFPKEGPSILRIQQVVRGDSAAYFCASSSGTGAPNYGYTFGSGTRLTVV.

CDR3 in amino acids: CAWSDGQGNGYTF. Written as DNA, the CDR3 is TGTGCCTGGAGTGACGGACAGGGAAACGGCTACACCTTC. The chain joins TRBV30 to TRBJ1-2, with 8 bases aligning to TRBD1. Germline CDR1 and CDR2: GTSNPN and SVGIG (reference sequence). The CDR3 length is 13 residues. Germline trimming cut 1 base from V and 8 bases from J; bases unmatched to any gene: 6.

The chain links TRBV5-4 to TRBJ1-1, with 9 bases identical to TRBD1. V trimming: 3 bases; J trimming: 4 bases; junction bases outside the gene matches: 7. The CDR3 extends over 15 amino acids. Germline V gives CDR1 SGHNT, CDR2 YYREEE (reference sequence). The DNA for the CDR3 is TGTGCCAGCAGCTCCTACGACAGGGGGTCCACTGAAGCTTTCTTT. This translates into CASSSYDRGSTEAFF.

The chain is built from TRBV9 and TRBJ2-4; weak D call: TRBD2 (5 bases). The CDR3 spans 14 residues. From germline, CDR1 is SGDLS and CDR2 YYNGEE. Trimming took off 4 bases at V and 8 bases at J, with 16 bases between the two ends. This CDR3 is CASSSAVKGDIQYF. The CDR3 DNA follows: TGTGCCAGCAGCTCGGCCGTTAAGGGAGACATTCAGTACTTC.

The chain joins TRBV19 to TRBJ2-3, with 7 bases lining up with TRBD1. Germline CDR1 reads LNHDA; CDR2 reads SQIVND (reference sequence). The ends lost 6 bases at V and 4 bases at J; junction bases unmatched: 4. The CDR3 runs to 13 residues. CDR3 DNA: TGTGCCAGTAGGTCCGGACAGGCAGATACGCAGTATTTT. This sequence encodes CASRSGQADTQYF.

V and J are TRBV23-1 and TRBJ1-1, with 9 bases identical to TRBD1. TRBV23-1 is annotated as an ORF whose role is uncertain. The CDR3 totals 17 residues. J gave up 5 bases and V 0 bases, and 10 bases lay outside the gene matches. CDR3 protein: CASSQSSKDRGGTEAFF. CDR3 bases: TGCGCCAGCAGTCAATCCTCCAAGGACAGGGGAGGAACTGAAGCTTTCTTT.

The rearrangement uses TRBV15 and TRBJ2-7; 9 bases align to TRBD1. Trimming cost V 2 bases and J 6 bases; bases outside gene matches: 8. Germline CDR1 reads LNHNV; CDR2 reads YYDKDF (reference sequence). This CDR3 is built from 15 residues. The CDR3 is CATSRNTPDRGEQYF. The CDR3 bases are TGTGCCACCAGCAGAAATACTCCGGACAGGGGCGAGCAGTACTTC.

This clone turned up a few times. The genes are TRBV14 and TRBJ2-7; D uncertain. Germline values: CDR1 SGHDN, CDR2 FVKESK. CDR3 length: 15 residues. Trimming removed 0 bases from V and 0 bases from J, with 9 bases in between. The CDR3 sequence: CASSQDPGSSYEQYF. DNA for the CDR3: TGTGCCAGCAGCCAAGATCCCGGTTCCTCCTACGAGCAGTACTTC.

V gene TRBV7-7 combines with J gene TRBJ1-4; D gene uncertain. The germline gives CDR1 SSHAT, CDR2 FNYEAQ (reference sequence). With 0 bases removed from V and 8 bases from J, the gap between germline ends came to 7 bases. This CDR3 spans 13 amino acids. Here the CDR3 DNA reads TGTGCCAGCAGCTTAGCGCGGTACGAAAAACTGTTTTTT. Encoded protein: CASSLARYEKLFF.

J is TRBJ1-5 and V is TRBV4-1; TRBD1 is a possible D gene (5 bases). Germline V lookup: CDR1 MGHRA, CDR2 YSYEKL. V was cut by 1 base and J by 2 bases, with 12 bases left in between. CDR3 size: 16 residues. The CDR3 protein is CASSQAGRGRNQPQHF. The CDR3 region has the DNA TGCGCCAGCAGCCAAGCGGGGAGGGGCCGCAATCAGCCCCAGCATTTT.

This rearrangement joins TRBV4-1 to TRBJ2-7; TRBD2 aligns across 12 bases. Looked up from germline, CDR1 is MGHRA and CDR2 is YSYEKL. This CDR3 has 18 residues. Germline trimming cut 1 base from V and 1 base from J; bases unmatched to any gene: 8. The CDR3 bases are TGCGCCAGCAGCCAAGTCCCTACTAGCGGGAGGCCTTCCTACGAGCAGTACTTC. It yields the protein CASSQVPTSGRPSYEQYF.

The rearrangement links TRBV11-2 to TRBJ1-4; 8 nucleotides align to TRBD1. Unmatched junction bases numbered 5, after V lost 1 base and J lost 7 bases. CDR1 and CDR2 (germline): SGHAT, FQNNGV. The CDR3 covers 15 residues. The CDR3 region is CASSLAGTGSEKLFF. CDR3 DNA: TGTGCCAGCAGCTTAGCAGGGACAGGAAGTGAAAAACTGTTTTTT.

The gene calls are TRBV2 and TRBJ2-1, with TRBD1 identical over 8 bases. CDR1 SNHLY and CDR2 FYNNEI come from the germline V gene. The CDR3 covers 14 residues. Trimming at V came to 9 bases and at J to 8 bases, leaving 12 bases not matched to a gene. The CDR3 sequence is CASNIRGRGDEQFF. In DNA form, the CDR3 reads TGTGCCAGTAATATCAGGGGGCGCGGGGATGAGCAGTTCTTC.